Shown below are 23 T cell receptor beta chains from a single sample sequenced in a study of blood T cells in healthy people across ages. Primers used in a second PCR of about 7 to 12 cycles were a sample-barcoded 5' primer and a J-beta primer mix. TCRdb re-analysed the 5' RACE reads in MiXCR, keeping a single row per CDR3 protein. The data show about 1 million distinct CDR3 sequences, 20% to 25% seen once. The same sample was also studied in work on T cells of mothers and their children.

Sequencing was carried out using blood. The origin of the receptors is a girl aged 2 to 10 in good health.

The table lists this clonotype with a few counts. The V call is TRBV7-2, the J call TRBJ2-5; 7 nucleotides agree with TRBD2. CDR1 is SGHTA and CDR2 is FQGNSA in the germline V gene. V trimming: 3 bases; J trimming: 5 bases; junction bases outside the gene matches: 12. CDR3 length equals 16 residues. DNA of the CDR3: TGTGCCAGCAGCTTGCCTTTTGGGGGAGGGGAGGAGACCCAGTACTTC. Amino acids: CASSLPFGGGEETQYF.

V usage is TRBV4-2 and J usage is TRBJ2-2; D remains ambiguous. The CDR3 has 16 residues. V dropped 4 bases and J dropped 1 base, with 13 bases sitting between them. Germline CDR1 LGHNA, CDR2 YNFKEQ. Written as DNA, the CDR3 is TGTGCCAGCAGCCCCAGATTCGGACGGAACACCGGGGAGCTGTTTTTT. Protein: CASSPRFGRNTGELFF.

The rearrangement joins TRBV4-1 to TRBJ1-2; 8 bases are shared with TRBD1. The V and J ends lost 0 bases and 8 bases, in that order; junction bases with no gene match: 8. This CDR3 has 15 residues. The germline V gene has CDR1 MGHRA and CDR2 YSYEKL. The CDR3 loop reads CASSQEPPTGAGYTF. The CDR3 nucleotides read TGCGCCAGCAGCCAAGAACCCCCGACAGGGGCCGGCTACACCTTC.

In nucleotides, the CDR3 is TGCGCCAGCAGCTTATCCGGACTAGCAGCTGAAAAACTGTTTTTT. Translation gives CASSLSGLAAEKLFF. The V gene is TRBV5-1, the J gene TRBJ1-4, with D hard to call. This CDR3 has 15 residues. Trimming removed 2 bases at V and 7 bases at J, with 15 bases between. Germline V gene lookup returns CDR1 SGHRS and CDR2 YFSETQ.

This clonotype has only a few counts. The chain couples TRBV20-1 to TRBJ2-3; D remains ambiguous. Between the trimmed V and J ends, which lost 6 bases and 2 bases, there was a span of 21 bases. CDR1 and CDR2 (germline): DFQATT, SNEGSKA (reference sequence). CDR3 length: 16 amino acids. In nucleotides, the CDR3 is TGCAGTGCCCCTCGGTTGGGCGTCACCCCCACAGATACGCAGTATTTT. This gives the protein CSAPRLGVTPTDTQYF.

The chain combines TRBV7-2 with TRBJ2-3; D remains ambiguous. With 8 bases removed from V and 2 bases from J, the gap between germline ends came to 20 bases. The CDR3 sequence is 16 residues long. CDR1 is SGHTA and CDR2 is FQGNSA in the germline V gene. CDR3: CASANPYLAPTDTQYF. The CDR3, as DNA: TGTGCCAGCGCAAACCCTTACCTCGCCCCCACAGATACGCAGTATTTT.

This clonotype was detected only a few times. The chain joins TRBV6-5 to TRBJ2-3, with D maybe TRBD2 (6 bases). Trimming removed 5 bases from V and 0 bases from J, with 12 bases in between. The CDR3 spans 15 residues. The germline V gene encodes CDR1 MNHEY and CDR2 SVGAGI. CDR3: CASSGGGLSTDTQYF. CDR3 nucleotides: TGTGCCAGCAGTGGAGGAGGGCTCAGCACAGATACGCAGTATTTT.

This rearrangement joins TRBV7-9 to TRBJ2-7; D is undetermined. The germline V gene encodes CDR1 SEHNR and CDR2 FQNEAQ (reference sequence). V was trimmed by 0 bases and J by 5 bases, leaving 8 bases between them. The CDR3 covers 13 residues. The DNA of the CDR3 is TGTGCCAGCAGCTTAGCGAGTCCCGACGAGCAGTACTTC. This encodes CASSLASPDEQYF.

This clonotype appeared a few times. V and J are TRBV7-2 and TRBJ2-5, with a tentative D call TRBD1 (5 bases). Germline V gene lookup returns CDR1 SGHTA and CDR2 FQGNSA. This CDR3 is built from 15 residues. V shed 0 bases and J shed 1 base, with 9 bases lying between them. CDR3 sequence reads: CASSLALGVQETQYF. In nucleotides, the CDR3 is TGTGCCAGCAGCTTAGCGCTAGGGGTCCAAGAGACCCAGTACTTC.

In its sample, this clonotype was seen a few times. The chain couples TRBV29-1 to TRBJ2-7; 11 nucleotides line up with TRBD2. The V segment lost 3 bases and the J segment 0 bases; nucleotides outside the gene matches: 1. CDR3 length: 14 residues. Germline CDR1 and CDR2: SQVTM and ANQGSEA. In nucleotides, the CDR3 is TGCAGCGTTGATACTAGCGGGAGCTCCTACGAGCAGTACTTC. Protein: CSVDTSGSSYEQYF.

This clonotype has a handful of counts. V gene TRBV24-1 combines with J gene TRBJ2-5, with a weak D call TRBD2 (6 bases). Trimming shortened V by 4 bases and J by 4 bases, and 18 bases separated the two germline ends. This CDR3 region has 16 residues. From germline, CDR1 is KGHDR and CDR2 SFDVKD. The CDR3 region has the DNA TGTGCCACCAGTGACCCCGTAGGCGGGGAGCGAGAGACCCAGTACTTC. Translation gives CATSDPVGGERETQYF.

This chain links TRBV7-9 with TRBJ2-3; no clear D gene. Looked up from germline, CDR1 is SEHNR and CDR2 is FQNEAQ (reference sequence). The CDR3 covers 13 residues. V was pared by 0 bases and J by 7 bases, with 8 bases between. This CDR3 reads CASSLAALNTQYF. The CDR3 nucleotides are TGTGCCAGCAGCTTAGCGGCGTTAAATACGCAGTATTTT.

This chain uses TRBV4-2 with TRBJ2-5, with no clear D. In germline, CDR1 is LGHNA, CDR2 YNFKEQ. This CDR3 has 11 residues. V was cut by 2 bases and J by 13 bases, with 11 bases left in between. The CDR3 here is CASSQMTDLYF. Here the CDR3 DNA reads TGTGCCAGCAGCCAAATGACCGATCTGTACTTC.

This clonotype turned up a few times. The J gene is TRBJ2-1, the V gene TRBV12-3 or TRBV12-4; D is ambiguous. The CDR3 totals 13 residues. V lost 6 bases, J lost 5 bases, and 11 bases lay in between. This CDR3 is CASRRTLNNEQFF. In nucleotides, the CDR3 is TGTGCCAGCAGGCGGACCCTCAACAATGAGCAGTTCTTC.

Details on this clonotype: A junction end diverges from the germline sequence, so it may reflect a read error. The rearrangement joins TRBV28 to TRBJ2-1; the match to TRBD2 covers 12 bases. CDR1 MDHEN and CDR2 SYDVKM come from the germline V gene. There are 16 residues in the CDR3. The CDR3 is CASSLATSGRNNEQLF. The CDR3 DNA reads as TGTGCCAGCAGTTTGGCAACTAGCGGGAGGAACAATGAGCAGTTGTTC.

The chain recombines TRBV6-8 with TRBJ1-1; D call uncertain. The V gene's germline CDR1 is MNHGY and CDR2 SAAAGT. Deletions cut 5 bases from V and 4 bases from J, with 11 bases between. The CDR3 loop spans 13 amino acids. The CDR3 bases are TGTGCCAGCAGTAAACGACGCTCCACTGAAGCTTTCTTT. Translating gives CASSKRRSTEAFF.

The rearrangement uses TRBV7-6 and TRBJ2-7; 9 bases are shared with TRBD2. V shed 3 bases and J 6 bases; nucleotides not matched to a gene: 9. This CDR3 region has 15 residues. The germline V gene has CDR1 SGHVS and CDR2 FNYEAQ. CDR3 loop: CASSLRSREGGEQYF. The CDR3 DNA reads as TGTGCCAGCAGCTTGCGTTCGCGGGAGGGCGGCGAGCAGTACTTC.

This chain uses TRBV28 with TRBJ2-7; D is unclear. V was pared by 6 bases and J by 3 bases, with 18 bases between. CDR3 length equals 15 residues. The germline CDR1 and CDR2 sequences are MDHEN and SYDVKM. The CDR3 DNA sequence: TGTGCCAGCAGGGCCCCCGTCGACACCAGCTACGAGCAGTACTTC. Translated, it gives CASRAPVDTSYEQYF.

The chain recombines TRBV7-8 with TRBJ2-7; the match to TRBD2 covers 14 bases. Per germline, CDR1 SGHVS and CDR2 FQNEAQ. The CDR3 length is 14 residues. The V gene end was trimmed by 6 bases and the J gene end by 6 bases; junction bases not matched to a gene: 4. The DNA for the CDR3 is TGTGCCAGCAGGCCCGGGACTAGCGGGGGCGAGCAGTACTTC. It yields the protein CASRPGTSGGEQYF. The whole variable domain, remainder taken from reference TRBV7-8 and TRBJ2-7, is GAGVSQSPRYKVAKRGQDVALRCDPISGHVSLFWYQQALGQGPEFLTYFQNEAQLDKSGLPSDRFFAERPEGSVSTLKIQRTQQEDSAVYLCASRPGTSGGEQYFGPGTRLTVT.

This clonotype came up a few times. V usage is TRBV7-2 and J usage is TRBJ2-5; possibly TRBD2 for D (5 bases). The CDR3 is 14 amino acids. Germline CDR1 is SGHTA and CDR2 is FQGNSA. Trimming stripped 1 base from V and 4 bases from J, with 10 bases between. CDR3 in DNA: TGTGCCAGCAGCTTAGTTTACAGCGGAGAGACCCAGTACTTC. The encoded protein is CASSLVYSGETQYF.

This clonotype was seen a few times. The V and J genes are TRBV6-2 or TRBV6-3 and TRBJ2-7; D is unresolved. V lost 2 bases and J 0 bases, leaving 8 bases between the germline ends. The CDR3 has 14 amino acids. CDR1 is MNHEY, CDR2 SVGEGT, per germline. The CDR3 loop is CASSYSSASYEQYF. DNA of the CDR3: TGTGCCAGCAGTTACAGTTCGGCCTCCTACGAGCAGTACTTC.

The rearrangement joins TRBV3-1 to TRBJ2-1; 7 bases fit TRBD2. Germline V gene data show CDR1 as LGHDT and CDR2 as YNNKEL (reference sequence). The CDR3 totals 17 residues. Trimming took 0 bases from V and 6 from J; bases not matched to a gene: 11. The CDR3 protein is CASSQDFLRTRGNEQFF. CDR3 DNA sequence: TGTGCCAGCAGCCAAGACTTCCTCCGGACTAGGGGCAATGAGCAGTTCTTC.

V and J are TRBV4-2 and TRBJ2-5, with 7 bases that match TRBD1. The CDR3 is 14 residues long. Losses at the gene ends were 3 bases for V and 1 base for J; bases not matched to a gene: 2. The V gene's germline CDR1 is LGHNA and CDR2 YNFKEQ. Here the CDR3 reads CASSQTGIQETQYF. Written as DNA, the CDR3 is TGTGCCAGCAGCCAGACAGGGATCCAAGAGACCCAGTACTTC.